This T cell receptor beta chain was recovered during a study of T cells expressing NK-cell markers. Generation of TCR beta cDNA was performed by 5'RACE template switching incorporating UMIs. TCRdb reanalyzed the 5' RACE reads and collapses them to one entry per CDR3 protein, without DNA. This sample contains roughly 390,000 distinct CDR3 sequences. With respect to this clonotype: Its target is unknown.

The CDR3 sequence is 14 residues long. CDR1 and CDR2 (germline): SGHVS, FNYEAQ. Whole-study results and caveats: Top CD8+ clonotypes included the dominant CD3+CD56+NKG2C+ clonotypes in roughly 6 donors.

The J gene is TRBJ2-1, the V gene TRBV7-6; TCRdb proposes TRBD1, but this gene call is untestable without DNA. The source of this sequence is a man aged 18-70 years in good health. The sequencing sample was made of blood T cells: a sorted CD56 or NKG2C T cell subset, CD4+ or CD8+ T cells, or bulk PBMC T cells (not recorded which). CDR3 protein: CASSQDRGTNEQFF.